The 15 T cell receptor beta chains presented below share a single source sample, sequenced in a study of control samples from healthy donors and cancer patients. The assay was immunoSEQ multiplex PCR, and TCRdb's table has in-frame clones only and misses some. The sample shows tens of thousands of clones, 90% to 95% of them seen only once. The sequenced sample consisted of blood. The receptors stem from a man aged 25 to 40 in good health.

In this sample, this clone turned up once. The rearrangement links TRBV3-1 (or the pseudogene TRBV3-2) to TRBJ1-2; D might be TRBD1 (5 bases). Germline CDR1 is LGHDT and CDR2 is YNNKEL (reference sequence). V was trimmed by 0 bases and J by 7 bases, leaving 18 bases between them. This CDR3 has 16 residues. In DNA form, the CDR3 reads TGTGCCAGCAGCCAAGAAGTGGGGACGGGTGTTGTTGGCTACACCTTC. This sequence encodes CASSQEVGTGVVGYTF.

This clone was detected a few times. V usage is TRBV3-1 (or the pseudogene TRBV3-2) and J usage is TRBJ2-5; the match to TRBD2 covers 12 bases. Trimming cost V 4 bases and J 4 bases; bases outside gene matches: 10. The CDR3 is 17 amino acids. Germline V gives CDR1 LGHDT, CDR2 YNNKEL (reference sequence). The CDR3 DNA follows: TGTGCCAGCAGCCCCATTGGACTAGCGGGAAGGAGAGAGACCCAGTACTTC. Amino acids: CASSPIGLAGRRETQYF.

V usage is TRBV28 and J usage is TRBJ1-4; 9 bases line up with TRBD1. The CDR3 loop spans 14 amino acids. J gave up 6 bases and V 6 bases, and 5 bases lay outside the gene matches. Germline assignment: CDR1 MDHEN and CDR2 SYDVKM. The CDR3 coding sequence is TGTGCCAGCAGCCGGGGACAGGGTCATGAAAAACTGTTTTTT. As protein: CASSRGQGHEKLFF.

The rearrangement links TRBV7-9 to TRBJ1-2; possible D gene TRBD1, 5 bases. Per the germline V gene, CDR1 is SEHNR and CDR2 is FQNEAQ (reference sequence). V lost 6 bases and J lost 2, with 10 bases in between. The length of the CDR3 is 13 residues. The CDR3 is CASSMGGNYGYTF. For the CDR3, the DNA is TGTGCCAGCAGTATGGGGGGGAACTATGGCTACACCTTC.

This chain uses TRBV2 with TRBJ1-4, with no clear D. The germline CDR1 and CDR2 sequences are SNHLY and FYNNEI. The CDR3 contains 14 residues. Trimming removed 0 bases from V and 3 bases from J, with 5 bases in between. Written as DNA, the CDR3 is TGTGCCAGCAGTGAAGCGCTTCCTAATGAAAAACTGTTTTTT. Translation: CASSEALPNEKLFF.

This clone occurred a few times. This chain links TRBV27 with TRBJ1-5; D gene ambiguous. CDR1 is MNHEY and CDR2 is SMNVEV in the germline V gene (reference sequence). V lost 5 bases and J 0 bases, leaving 8 bases between the germline ends. This CDR3 spans 14 amino acids. The CDR3 spells CASSRTYSNQPQHF. The CDR3 DNA reads as TGTGCCAGCAGTCGGACCTATAGCAATCAGCCCCAGCATTTT.

The chain has TRBV14 and TRBJ1-2; D is unclear. V lost 1 base and J 8 bases, leaving 11 bases between the germline ends. The CDR3 has 13 amino acids. Germline lookup yields CDR1 SGHDN and CDR2 FVKESK. In DNA form, the CDR3 reads TGTGCCAGCAGCCAAGTCCGAGCCGGGGGCTACACCTTC. Translating it yields CASSQVRAGGYTF.

The genes are TRBV2 and TRBJ2-1; the match to TRBD2 covers 12 bases. With 4 bases clipped from V and 6 bases from J, the junction kept 4 bases outside the gene matches. The CDR3 covers 15 residues. CDR1 SNHLY and CDR2 FYNNEI come from the germline V gene. The CDR3 DNA reads TGTGCCAGCAGTGCGGGGACTAGCGGGTTCAATGAGCAGTTCTTC. The encoded protein is CASSAGTSGFNEQFF. The full variable domain, completed using reference TRBV2 and TRBJ2-1, is EPEVTQTPSHQVTQMGQEVILRCVPISNHLYFYWYRQILGQKVEFLVSFYNNEISEKSEIFDDQFSVERPDGSNFTLKIRSTKLEDSAMYFCASSAGTSGFNEQFFGPGTRLTVL.

This clone was seen a single time. The rearrangement joins TRBV18 to TRBJ2-6; a possible D gene is TRBD1 (5 bases). CDR1 is KGHSH and CDR2 is LQKENI in the germline V gene. The V gene lost 8 bases and the J gene lost 0 bases, with 11 bases spanning the gap. The CDR3 contains 15 residues. CDR3 bases: TGTGCCAGCCTTGACAGCCTCTCTGGGGCCAACGTCCTGACTTTC. Amino acids: CASLDSLSGANVLTF.

This clone was observed once. V is TRBV10-3 and J is TRBJ2-1, with 15 bases aligning to TRBD2. Germline CDR1 and CDR2: ENHRY and SYGVKD. J gave up 7 bases and V 7 bases, and 8 bases lay outside the gene matches. This CDR3 is built from 16 residues. The CDR3 here is CAIKRTSGGAKNEQFF. In DNA, the CDR3 is TGTGCCATCAAAAGGACTAGCGGGGGGGCCAAGAATGAGCAGTTCTTC.

This sequence joins TRBV5-1 and TRBJ2-5, with TRBD1 matching over 10 bases. The CDR3 extends over 17 amino acids. The V and J ends lost 0 bases and 2 bases, in that order; junction bases with no gene match: 7. Germline loops: CDR1 SGHRS, CDR2 YFSETQ. The CDR3, as DNA: TGCGCCAGCAGCTTGGTTGGTCCGGGACAGGGGCAAGAGACCCAGTACTTC. Its protein product is CASSLVGPGQGQETQYF.

This chain links TRBV6-2 or TRBV6-3 with TRBJ1-1; TRBD1 agrees at 7 bases. The CDR3 is 15 amino acids. Germline V gives CDR1 MNHEY, CDR2 SVGEGT. V shed 6 bases and J 4 bases; nucleotides not matched to a gene: 11. CDR3 protein: CASSATYWTGTEAFF. CDR3 sequence (DNA): TGTGCCAGCAGCGCAACCTATTGGACAGGCACTGAAGCTTTCTTT.

This clone turned up a few times. The chain couples TRBV9 to TRBJ2-7; D is undetermined. Trimming took 0 bases from V and 0 from J, leaving 7 bases between them. In germline, CDR1 is SGDLS, CDR2 YYNGEE. CDR3 length: 14 amino acids. CDR3 in DNA: TGTGCCAGCAGCGTAGAAGCTAGCTCCTACGAGCAGTACTTC. This codes for CASSVEASSYEQYF.

V is TRBV6-6 and J is TRBJ2-2; D is perhaps TRBD1 (6 bases). V was shortened by 5 bases and J by 1 base, with 8 bases between the two germline ends. The CDR3 loop spans 14 amino acids. Germline V gene sequence: CDR1 MNHNY, CDR2 SVGAGI (reference sequence). Here the CDR3 reads CASSQGQNTGELFF. The CDR3 DNA sequence: TGTGCCAGCAGTCAGGGACAGAACACCGGGGAGCTGTTTTTT.

This clone was found a few times. This chain joins TRBV12-3 or TRBV12-4 and TRBJ2-5; possibly TRBD2 for D (5 bases). Trimming cost V 3 bases and J 1 base, with 6 bases left between them. The CDR3 spans 13 residues. The CDR3 loop is CASSFSGQETQYF. CDR3 coding DNA: TGTGCCAGCAGTTTCAGCGGCCAAGAGACCCAGTACTTC.